This is a list of T cell receptor beta chains from one sample in a study of human T cells and chemical hapten exposure. TCRdb ran MiXCR on the RACE reads and lists one entry per CDR3 protein. This sample has about 97,000 distinct CDR3 sequences, with around 25% found just once. The sequences come from whole blood, collected in connection with sensitization to the hapten diphenylcyclopropenone (DPC). Source of these receptors: a man aged 40-49 years with alopecia areata. Some clones in this sample may be carry-over from other donors' samples. CDR3s include the opening cysteine and the closing phenylalanine or tryptophan. A D gene is named only where the DNA matches it firmly. Rows give clone size only sometimes, using once, few, many, or a class for an expanded clone.

>many|TRBJ1-1|TRBV29-1|-
TGCAGCGTTTCAAAGGCCTCACAGGGAGTGAACACTGAAGCTTTCTTT
CSVSKASQGVNTEAFF
>-|TRBJ1-1|TRBV2|-
TGTGCCAGCAGGGGGGAGAGGGCCAACACTGAAGCTTTCTTT
CASRGERANTEAFF
>-|TRBJ1-1|TRBV20-1|-
TGCAGTGCTGGGGGCCCCATTGAAGCTTTCTTT
CSAGGPIEAFF
>few|TRBJ1-1|TRBV7-2|TRBD1
TGTGCCAGCAGACGGGACAGGGGTAACACTGAAGCTTTCTTT
CASRRDRGNTEAFF
>-|TRBJ2-5|TRBV10-3|-
TGTGCCATCAGCGCCCTGGGCATCCAAGAGACCCAGTACTTC
CAISALGIQETQYF
>-|TRBJ1-1|TRBV20-1|-
TGCAGTGCTAGACCGTCCTTGAACACTGAAGCTTTCTTT
CSARPSLNTEAFF
>few|TRBJ2-7|TRBV15|-
TGTGCCACCAGCAAGCCGGGGGAGAAGCAGTACTTC
CATSKPGEKQYF
>few|TRBJ2-6|TRBV10-2|-
TGCGCCAGCAGTGAGTCAGGCCAGGGCTTTCCTTCTGGGGCCAACGTCCTGACTTTC
CASSESGQGFPSGANVLTF
>-|TRBJ2-7|TRBV6-5|TRBD2
TGTGCCAGCAAGGGACTAGCGGGAGGGCCAGAGCAGTACTTC
CASKGLAGGPEQYF
>-|TRBJ2-1|TRBV29-1|TRBD2
TGCAGCGTTGAAGATGGGACTAGCGGGAGGGATGAGCAGTTCTTC
CSVEDGTSGRDEQFF
>-|TRBJ2-7|TRBV20-1|TRBD2
TGCAGTGCTCGGCCCGGGACTAGCGGAACCTTCGAGCAGTACTTC
CSARPGTSGTFEQYF
>-|TRBJ2-5|TRBV30|TRBD2
TGTGCCTGGACTAGCGGACTTAAAGAGACCCAGTACTTC
CAWTSGLKETQYF
>-|TRBJ2-7|TRBV28|TRBD1
TGTGCCAGCGGGACCGGGACAGGGGCATCCTACGAGCAGTACTTC
CASGTGTGASYEQYF
>many|TRBJ1-3|TRBV12-3/TRBV12-4|-
TGTGCCAGCAGTTTAGCCCCTCCCGGAAACACCATATATTTT
CASSLAPPGNTIYF
>few|TRBJ1-1|TRBV6-6|-
TGTGCCAGCAAGGGGCCCCTGAACACTGAAGCTTTCTTT
CASKGPLNTEAFF